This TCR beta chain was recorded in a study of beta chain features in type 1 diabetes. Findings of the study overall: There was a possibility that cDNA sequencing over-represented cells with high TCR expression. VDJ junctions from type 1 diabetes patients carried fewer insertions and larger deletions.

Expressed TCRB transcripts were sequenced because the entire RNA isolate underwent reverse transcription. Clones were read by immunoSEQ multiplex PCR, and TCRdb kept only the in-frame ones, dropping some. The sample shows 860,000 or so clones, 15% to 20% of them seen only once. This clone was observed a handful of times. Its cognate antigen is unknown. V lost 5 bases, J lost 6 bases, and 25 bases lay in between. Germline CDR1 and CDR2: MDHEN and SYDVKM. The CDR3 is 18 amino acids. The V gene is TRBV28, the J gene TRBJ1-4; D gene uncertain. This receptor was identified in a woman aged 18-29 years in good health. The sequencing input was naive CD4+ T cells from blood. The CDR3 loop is CASSDKGDPLSSHEKLFF. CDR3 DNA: TGTGCCAGCAGTGATAAGGGCGACCCACTTAGTTCCCATGAAAAACTGTTTTTT.